The rows below give T cell receptor beta chains drawn from one sample of a study of shared clonotypes between healthy human individuals. The data were produced by immunoSEQ multiplex PCR, yet TCRdb's version contains in-frame clones alone and is incomplete. The table lists around 200,000 clones, 66% of them singletons, with 10% in the top ten. Sequencing was performed on memory CD4+ T cells sorted from blood. Receptor source: a man between 25 and 39 years old in good health. CDR3s include the opening cysteine and the closing phenylalanine or tryptophan.

j_gene	v_gene	CDR3aa
TRBJ2-1	TRBV2	CASSARGRPDNEQFF
TRBJ2-7	TRBV5-4	CASSFLRAEQYF
TRBJ2-7	TRBV9	CASSPRLAYYEQYF
TRBJ1-1	TRBV30	CAWSGWNTEAFF
TRBJ2-7	TRBV7-9	CASSHSRHRGTGVHYEQYF
TRBJ1-5	TRBV7-2	CASSLMNNQPQHF
TRBJ1-2	TRBV28	CASSLFEYRDRGLRGYTF
TRBJ2-1	TRBV25-1	CASSENEQFF
TRBJ2-1	TRBV2	CAASSGRNGWMDEQFF
TRBJ1-3	TRBV15	CATSPRTGTRNTIYF
TRBJ2-1	TRBV29-1	CSAQGWTSGRSGNEQFF
TRBJ2-1	TRBV6-4	CASSEGTSGFNEQFF
TRBJ1-1	TRBV18	CASSPSRQGETEAFF
TRBJ1-2	TRBV18	CASSPIRDRVNYGYTF
TRBJ2-6	TRBV11-1	CASSLFRGSSGANVLTF
TRBJ2-3	TRBV5-1	CASSWGVDDTQYF
TRBJ1-1	TRBV5-6	CASSLFSAGWANTEAFF
TRBJ2-1	TRBV6-6	CASSYANGGRAAEQFF
TRBJ2-7	TRBV28	CASSFGETGLRGQYF
TRBJ2-7	TRBV5-6	CASRRYMGAGNEQYF
TRBJ1-3	TRBV29-1	CSVEGQFGNTIYF
TRBJ1-4	TRBV29-1	CSVELLDRAEGEKLFF
TRBJ2-5	TRBV5-5	CASSALWGTQTRVTQYF
TRBJ2-1	TRBV11-2	CASSLVRGLSYNEQFF
TRBJ1-5	TRBV6-6	CASTGTLLNQPQHF
TRBJ1-2	TRBV5-6	CASSLDREYGYTF
TRBJ2-1	TRBV27	CASSPLGPGGQFF
TRBJ1-5	TRBV5-4	CASSLFGGGSNQPQHF
TRBJ1-2	TRBV28	CASSQGDGYTF
TRBJ1-1	TRBV20-1	CSAFTGAEAFF
TRBJ2-7	TRBV6-1	CASSEGSSYEQYF
TRBJ1-1	TRBV28	CATQQGALTEAFF
TRBJ1-4	TRBV27	CASSARDRNEKLFF
TRBJ1-2	TRBV5-1	CASSLEGQGAGGYTF
TRBJ2-7	TRBV27	CASSGSGRASSYEQYF
TRBJ2-3	TRBV7-3	CASSLIAGTDTQYF
TRBJ2-1	TRBV10-1	CASSELGVEQFF
TRBJ2-7	TRBV7-9	CASSPRTGRNEQYF
TRBJ1-4	TRBV9	CASKRVGKLFF
TRBJ2-3	TRBV6-6	CASSSPGAPDTQYF
TRBJ2-7	TRBV2	CASSEQGATYEQYF
TRBJ2-2	TRBV6-5	CASSYGAGGHGGELFF
TRBJ2-2	TRBV7-2	CASSQGGRGTGELFF
TRBJ2-1	TRBV7-9	CASSLSLAGSYNEQFF
TRBJ2-3	TRBV7-8	CASSLWGSTDTQYF
TRBJ2-1	TRBV9	CASSVLGSGRFRNEQFF
TRBJ1-3	TRBV7-9	CASSSRTYGNTIYF
TRBJ1-2	TRBV5-1	CASSLWQGDGYTF
TRBJ2-3	TRBV7-3	CASSRDYSDTQYF
TRBJ2-7	TRBV7-6	CASSLGGQPVEQYF
TRBJ2-5	TRBV18	CASFPRWRETQYF
TRBJ2-2	TRBV10-3	CAISDAGWTGELFF
TRBJ2-1	TRBV27	CASSLGTGPYNEQFF
TRBJ2-2	TRBV9	CASSVAGLGYPAGELFF
TRBJ2-3	TRBV28	CASSLWTSGGTDTQYF
TRBJ2-1	TRBV30	CAWSVRLAGGKNNEQFF
TRBJ2-7	TRBV27	CASRGTASSYEQYF
TRBJ1-1	TRBV5-1	CASSLALRGPDTEAFF
TRBJ2-7	TRBV29-1	CSVRASGSWEQYF
TRBJ2-3	TRBV27	CASSFLGTDTQYF